Detailed here is one T cell receptor beta chain. The entry originates in a study of T cell changes during pregnancy in multiple sclerosis. Profiled with immunoSEQ multiplex PCR; TCRdb holds only in-frame clones, not every one. The sample holds about 110,000 clones, about nine tenths seen once. The CDR3 runs 13 residues. Looked up from germline, CDR1 is SGHTS and CDR2 is YDEGEE. V was cut by 0 bases and J by 3 bases, with 7 bases left in between. The chain carries TRBV5-8 and TRBJ2-7; the D is unclear. The receptor's source is a female donor with multiple sclerosis, enrolled in a pregnancy study. The sequenced sample was peripheral blood, obtained after pregnancy. CDR3 bases: TGTGCCAGCAGCTTGGACCACGGCTACGAGCAGTACTTC. This encodes CASSLDHGYEQYF.